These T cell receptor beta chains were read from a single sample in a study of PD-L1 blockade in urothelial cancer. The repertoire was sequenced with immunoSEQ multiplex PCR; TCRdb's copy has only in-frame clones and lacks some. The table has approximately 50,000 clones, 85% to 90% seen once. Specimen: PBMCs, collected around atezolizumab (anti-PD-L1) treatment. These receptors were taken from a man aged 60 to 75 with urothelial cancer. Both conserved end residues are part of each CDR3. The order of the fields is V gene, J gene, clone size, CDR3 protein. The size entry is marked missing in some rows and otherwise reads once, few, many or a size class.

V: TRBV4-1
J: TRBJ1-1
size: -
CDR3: CASSLRFGEAFF

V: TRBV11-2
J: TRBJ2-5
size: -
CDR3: CASSRRTGTQQETQYF

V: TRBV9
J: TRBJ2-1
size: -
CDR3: CASSVGQAGGTVNEQFF

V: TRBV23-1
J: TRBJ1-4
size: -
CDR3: CASRTGTRNEKLFF

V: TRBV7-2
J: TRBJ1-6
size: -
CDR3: CASSLDVVRSPLHF

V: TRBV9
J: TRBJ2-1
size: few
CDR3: CASSVRSTEQFF

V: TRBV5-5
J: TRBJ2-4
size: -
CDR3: CASSLGRLAKNIQYF

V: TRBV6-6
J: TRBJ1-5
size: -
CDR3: CASSYSTGGSNQPQHF

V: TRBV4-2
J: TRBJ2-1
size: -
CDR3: CASSQPGPWTGNNEQFF

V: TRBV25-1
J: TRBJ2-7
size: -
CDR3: CASSEWDGSYEQYF

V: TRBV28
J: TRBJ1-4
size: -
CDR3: CASSATGPGGQGLTVKLFF

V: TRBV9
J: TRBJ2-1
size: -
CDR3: CASSVGVGQVNNEQFF

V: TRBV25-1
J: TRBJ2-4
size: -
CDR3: CASSEGGLAKNIQYF

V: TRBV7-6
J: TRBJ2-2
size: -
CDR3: CASSLVMAGGTNTGELFF

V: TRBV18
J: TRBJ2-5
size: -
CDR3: CASSLGQQETQYF

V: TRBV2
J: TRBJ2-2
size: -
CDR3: CASSGAGGGTGELFF

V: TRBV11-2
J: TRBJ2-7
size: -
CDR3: CASSLDGRADYEQYF

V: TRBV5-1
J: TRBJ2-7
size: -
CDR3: CASSRGQGLYEQYF

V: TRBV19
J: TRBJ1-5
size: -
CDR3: CASRTGYDNIQPQHF

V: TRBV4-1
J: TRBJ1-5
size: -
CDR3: CASSPRTVSQPQHF

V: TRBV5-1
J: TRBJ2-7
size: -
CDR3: CASRTAGQVSYEQYF

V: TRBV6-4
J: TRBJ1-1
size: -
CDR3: CASSQNLGQGVYTEAFF

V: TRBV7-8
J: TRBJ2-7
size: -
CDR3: CASSPSPHSIYEQYF

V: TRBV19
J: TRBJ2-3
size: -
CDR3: CASSIPQRGTTDTQYF

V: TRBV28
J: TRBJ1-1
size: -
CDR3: CASSLIGQGYQNTEAFF

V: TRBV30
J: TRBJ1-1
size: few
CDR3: CAWTIQGNTEAFF

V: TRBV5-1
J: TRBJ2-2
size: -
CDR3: CASSARAPGELFF

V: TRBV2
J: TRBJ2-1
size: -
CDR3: CASLVIRDSYNEQFF

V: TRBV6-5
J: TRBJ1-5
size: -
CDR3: CASSSGLEPQHF

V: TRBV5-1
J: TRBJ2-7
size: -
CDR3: CASSLGQYEQYF

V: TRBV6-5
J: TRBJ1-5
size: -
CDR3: CASSYSGGAGNQPQHF

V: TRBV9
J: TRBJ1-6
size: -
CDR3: CASSSSRQAYNSPLHF

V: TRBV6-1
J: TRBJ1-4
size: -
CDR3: CASSHVPKGEKLFF

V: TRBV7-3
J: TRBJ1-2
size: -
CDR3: CASSPTPGQGYGYTF

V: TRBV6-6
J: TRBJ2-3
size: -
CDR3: CASRIASDTQYF

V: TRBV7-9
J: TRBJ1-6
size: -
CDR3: CASSLSSAGAPSQPLHF

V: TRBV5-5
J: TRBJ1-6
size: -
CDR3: CASSLEGAIRNSPLHF

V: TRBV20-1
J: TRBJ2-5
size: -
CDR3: CSALLLETQYF

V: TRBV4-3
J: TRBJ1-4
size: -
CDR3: CASSQDGTGLNEKLFF

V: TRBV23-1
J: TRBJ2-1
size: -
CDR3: CASSQRSHSRLEYNEQFF

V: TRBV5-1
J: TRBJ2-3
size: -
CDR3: CASSLTSGRAADTQYF

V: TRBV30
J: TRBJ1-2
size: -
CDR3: CAWRGQDIYGYTF

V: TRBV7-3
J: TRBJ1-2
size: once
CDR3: CASSQRTGGRNYGYTF

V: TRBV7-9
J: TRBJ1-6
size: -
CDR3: CASNPGGGPLHF

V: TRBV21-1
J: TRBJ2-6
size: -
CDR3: CASSLRDRGFSGANVLTF

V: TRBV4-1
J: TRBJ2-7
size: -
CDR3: CASSQTPTASYEQYF

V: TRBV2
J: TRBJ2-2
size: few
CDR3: CASSGYRGNTGELFF

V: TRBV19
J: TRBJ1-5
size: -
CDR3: CASSIDPGNQPQHF

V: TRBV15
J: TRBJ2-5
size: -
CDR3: CATSRAGSGAQETQYF

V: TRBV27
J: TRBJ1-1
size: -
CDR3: CASSPRTGGPHSEAFF

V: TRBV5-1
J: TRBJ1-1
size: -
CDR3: CASSWDRGMNTEAFF